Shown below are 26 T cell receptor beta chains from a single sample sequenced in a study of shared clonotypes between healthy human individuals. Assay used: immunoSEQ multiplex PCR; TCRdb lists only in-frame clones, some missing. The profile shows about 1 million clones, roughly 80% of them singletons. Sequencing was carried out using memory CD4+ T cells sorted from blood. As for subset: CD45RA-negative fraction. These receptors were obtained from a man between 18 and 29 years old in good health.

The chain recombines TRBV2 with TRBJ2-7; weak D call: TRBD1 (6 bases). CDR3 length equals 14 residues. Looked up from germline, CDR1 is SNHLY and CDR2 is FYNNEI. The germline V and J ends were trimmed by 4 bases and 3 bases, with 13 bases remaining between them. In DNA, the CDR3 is TGTGCCAGCAGTGGCAGACCGGACAGCTACGAGCAGTACTTC. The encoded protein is CASSGRPDSYEQYF.

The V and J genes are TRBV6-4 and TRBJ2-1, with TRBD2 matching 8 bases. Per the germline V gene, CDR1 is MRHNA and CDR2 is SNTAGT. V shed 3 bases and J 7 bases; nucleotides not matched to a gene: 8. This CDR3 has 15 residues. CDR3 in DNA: TGTGCCAGCAGTGAAGAGGCGGGGGGCTATAATGAGCAGTTCTTC. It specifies CASSEEAGGYNEQFF.

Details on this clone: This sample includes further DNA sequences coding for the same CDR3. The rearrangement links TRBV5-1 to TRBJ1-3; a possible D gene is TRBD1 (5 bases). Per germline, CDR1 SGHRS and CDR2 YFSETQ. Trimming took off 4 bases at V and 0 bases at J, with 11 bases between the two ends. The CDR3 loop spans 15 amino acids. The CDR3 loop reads CASSRTGDSGNTIYF. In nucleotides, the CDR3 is TGCGCCAGCAGCCGCACAGGCGACTCTGGAAACACCATATATTTT.

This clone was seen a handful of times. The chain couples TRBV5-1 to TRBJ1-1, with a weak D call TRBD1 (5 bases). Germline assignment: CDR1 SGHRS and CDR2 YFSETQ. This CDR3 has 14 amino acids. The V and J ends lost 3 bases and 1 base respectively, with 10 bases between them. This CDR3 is CASSSAGQNTEAFF. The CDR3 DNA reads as TGCGCCAGCAGCTCGGCAGGGCAGAACACTGAAGCTTTCTTT.

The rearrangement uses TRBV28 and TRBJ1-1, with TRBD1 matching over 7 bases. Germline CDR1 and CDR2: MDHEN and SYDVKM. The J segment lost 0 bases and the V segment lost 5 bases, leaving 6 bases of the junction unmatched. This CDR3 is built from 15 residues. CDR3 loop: CASSAPQGMNTEAFF. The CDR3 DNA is TGTGCCAGCAGTGCACCACAGGGGATGAACACTGAAGCTTTCTTT.

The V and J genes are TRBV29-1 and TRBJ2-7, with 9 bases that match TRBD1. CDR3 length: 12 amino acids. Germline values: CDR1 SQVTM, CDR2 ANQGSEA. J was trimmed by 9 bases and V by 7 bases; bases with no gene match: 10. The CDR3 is CSAYGTGKGQYF. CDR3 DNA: TGCAGCGCTTACGGGACAGGGAAGGGGCAGTACTTC.

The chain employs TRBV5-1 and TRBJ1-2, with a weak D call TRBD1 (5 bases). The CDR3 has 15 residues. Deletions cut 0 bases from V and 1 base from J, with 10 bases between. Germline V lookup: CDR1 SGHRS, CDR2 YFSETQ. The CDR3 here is CASSLAGSSNYGYTF. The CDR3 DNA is TGCGCCAGCAGCTTGGCAGGGTCCAGTAACTATGGCTACACCTTC. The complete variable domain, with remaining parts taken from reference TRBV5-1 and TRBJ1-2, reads KAGVTQTPRYLIKTRGQQVTLSCSPISGHRSVSWYQQTPGQGLQFLFEYFSETQRNKGNFPGRFSGRQFSNSRSEMNVSTLELGDSALYLCASSLAGSSNYGYTFGSGTRLTVV.

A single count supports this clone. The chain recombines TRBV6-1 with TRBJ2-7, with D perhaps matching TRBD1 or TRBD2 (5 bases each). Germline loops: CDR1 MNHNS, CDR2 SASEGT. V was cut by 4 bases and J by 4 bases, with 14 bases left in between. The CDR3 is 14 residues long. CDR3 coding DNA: TGTGCCAGCAGTGGGGCAGGGAGAGATTACGAGCAGTACTTC. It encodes CASSGAGRDYEQYF.

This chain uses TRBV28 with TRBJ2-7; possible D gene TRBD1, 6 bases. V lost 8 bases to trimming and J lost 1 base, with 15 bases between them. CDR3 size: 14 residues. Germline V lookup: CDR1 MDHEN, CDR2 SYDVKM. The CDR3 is CASGKPRGSYEQYF. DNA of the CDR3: TGTGCCAGCGGGAAACCCAGGGGATCCTACGAGCAGTACTTC.

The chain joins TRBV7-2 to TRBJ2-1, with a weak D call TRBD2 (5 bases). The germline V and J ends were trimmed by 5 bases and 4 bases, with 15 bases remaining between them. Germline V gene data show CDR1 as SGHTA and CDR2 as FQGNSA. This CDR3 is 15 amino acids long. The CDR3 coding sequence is TGTGCCAGCAGCGTTTATGGGGAGATGTACAATGAGCAGTTCTTC. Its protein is CASSVYGEMYNEQFF.

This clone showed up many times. The CDR3 coding sequence is TGTGCCAGCAGCGGCGCCGGGGGGTCCTATACCGGGGAGCTGTTTTTT. Protein product: CASSGAGGSYTGELFF. V gene TRBV7-8 combines with J gene TRBJ2-2; 7 bases are shared with TRBD2. With V trimmed by 5 bases and J by 5 bases, 11 bases remained unmatched. Germline V gene data show CDR1 as SGHVS and CDR2 as FQNEAQ. There are 16 residues in the CDR3.

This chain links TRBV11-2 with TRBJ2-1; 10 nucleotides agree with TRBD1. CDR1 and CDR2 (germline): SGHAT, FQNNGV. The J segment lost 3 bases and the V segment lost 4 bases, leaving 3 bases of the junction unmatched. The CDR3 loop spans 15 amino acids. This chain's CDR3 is CASSSGTGVYNEQFF. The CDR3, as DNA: TGTGCCAGCAGCTCAGGGACAGGGGTCTACAATGAGCAGTTCTTC.

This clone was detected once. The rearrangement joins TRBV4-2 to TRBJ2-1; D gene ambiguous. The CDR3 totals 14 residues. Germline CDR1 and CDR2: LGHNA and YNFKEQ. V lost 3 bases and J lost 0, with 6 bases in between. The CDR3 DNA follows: TGTGCCAGCAGCCAGCTAAGCTCCTACAATGAGCAGTTCTTC. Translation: CASSQLSSYNEQFF.

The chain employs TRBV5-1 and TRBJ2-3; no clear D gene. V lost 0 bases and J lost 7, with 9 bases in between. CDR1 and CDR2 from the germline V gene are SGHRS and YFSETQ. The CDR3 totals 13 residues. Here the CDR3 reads CASSLAELNTQYF. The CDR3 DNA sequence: TGCGCCAGCAGCTTGGCCGAATTAAATACGCAGTATTTT.

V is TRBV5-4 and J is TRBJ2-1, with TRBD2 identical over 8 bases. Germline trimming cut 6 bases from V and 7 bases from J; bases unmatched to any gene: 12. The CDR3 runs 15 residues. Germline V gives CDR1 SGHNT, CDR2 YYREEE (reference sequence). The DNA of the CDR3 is TGTGCCAGCACCAAACTCGCGGGGGGAGCGAATGAGCAGTTCTTC. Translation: CASTKLAGGANEQFF.

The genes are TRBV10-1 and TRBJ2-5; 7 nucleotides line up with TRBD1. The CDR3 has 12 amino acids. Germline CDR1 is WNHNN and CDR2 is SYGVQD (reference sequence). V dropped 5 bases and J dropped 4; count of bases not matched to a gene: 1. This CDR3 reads CASSSGGETQYF. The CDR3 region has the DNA TGCGCCAGCAGTTCAGGGGGAGAGACCCAGTACTTC.

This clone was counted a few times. DNA of the CDR3: TGCGCCAGCCGGCCACAGGGGGAAGGTGAAGCTTTCTTT. Its protein product is CASRPQGEGEAFF. V usage is TRBV10-1 and J usage is TRBJ1-1; TRBD1 matches at 8 bases. V was pared by 8 bases and J by 7 bases, with 9 bases of the junction left unmatched. Germline loops: CDR1 WNHNN, CDR2 SYGVQD (reference sequence). The CDR3 is made up of 13 amino acids.

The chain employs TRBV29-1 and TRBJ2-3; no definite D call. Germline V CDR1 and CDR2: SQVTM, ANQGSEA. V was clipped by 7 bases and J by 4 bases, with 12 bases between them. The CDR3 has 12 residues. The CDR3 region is CSGENAADTQYF. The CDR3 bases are TGCAGCGGGGAAAACGCCGCAGATACGCAGTATTTT.

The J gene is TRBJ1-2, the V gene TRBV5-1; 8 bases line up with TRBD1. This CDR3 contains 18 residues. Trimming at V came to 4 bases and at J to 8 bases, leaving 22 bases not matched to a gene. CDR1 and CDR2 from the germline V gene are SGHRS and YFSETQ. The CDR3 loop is CASSLGVGQALLRRGYTF. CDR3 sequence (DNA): TGCGCCAGCAGCCTTGGGGTGGGACAGGCCCTACTCCGGAGGGGCTACACCTTC.

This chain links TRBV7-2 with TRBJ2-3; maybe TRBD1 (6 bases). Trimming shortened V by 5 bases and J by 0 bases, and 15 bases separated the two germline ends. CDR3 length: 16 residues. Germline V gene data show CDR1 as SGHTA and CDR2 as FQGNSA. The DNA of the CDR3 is TGTGCCAGCAGCCCAATTGGACAGAGAAGCACAGATACGCAGTATTTT. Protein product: CASSPIGQRSTDTQYF. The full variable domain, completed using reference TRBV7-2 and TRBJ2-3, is GAGVSQSPSNKVTEKGKDVELRCDPISGHTALYWYRQSLGQGLEFLIYFQGNSAPDKSGLPSDRFSAERTGGSVSTLTIQRTQQEDSAVYLCASSPIGQRSTDTQYFGPGTRLTVL.

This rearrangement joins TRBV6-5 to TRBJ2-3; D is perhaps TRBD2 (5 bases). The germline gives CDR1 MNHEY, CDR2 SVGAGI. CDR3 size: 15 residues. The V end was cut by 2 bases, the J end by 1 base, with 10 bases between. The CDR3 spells CASSYGAVRTDTQYF. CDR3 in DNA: TGTGCCAGCAGTTACGGAGCGGTGCGCACAGATACGCAGTATTTT.

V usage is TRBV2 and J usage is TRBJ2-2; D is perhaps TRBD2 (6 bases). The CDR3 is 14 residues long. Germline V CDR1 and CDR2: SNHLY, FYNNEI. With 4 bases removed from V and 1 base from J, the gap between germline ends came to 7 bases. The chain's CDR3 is CASSGLVNTGELFF. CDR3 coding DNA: TGTGCCAGCAGTGGACTAGTGAACACCGGGGAGCTGTTTTTT. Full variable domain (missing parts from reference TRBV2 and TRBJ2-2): EPEVTQTPSHQVTQMGQEVILRCVPISNHLYFYWYRQILGQKVEFLVSFYNNEISEKSEIFDDQFSVERPDGSNFTLKIRSTKLEDSAMYFCASSGLVNTGELFFGEGSRLTVL.

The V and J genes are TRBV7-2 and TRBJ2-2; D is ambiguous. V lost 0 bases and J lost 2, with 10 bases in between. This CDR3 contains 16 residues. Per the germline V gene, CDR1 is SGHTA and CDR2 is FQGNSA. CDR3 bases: TGTGCCAGCAGCTTAGCAACTGCTATTAACACCGGGGAGCTGTTTTTT. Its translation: CASSLATAINTGELFF.

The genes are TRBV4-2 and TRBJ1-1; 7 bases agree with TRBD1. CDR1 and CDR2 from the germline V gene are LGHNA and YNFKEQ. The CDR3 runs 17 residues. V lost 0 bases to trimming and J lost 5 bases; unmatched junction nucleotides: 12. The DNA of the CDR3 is TGTGCCAGCAGCCAAGATGGTGGAGCAGGGGGATTTACTGAAGCTTTCTTT. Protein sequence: CASSQDGGAGGFTEAFF.

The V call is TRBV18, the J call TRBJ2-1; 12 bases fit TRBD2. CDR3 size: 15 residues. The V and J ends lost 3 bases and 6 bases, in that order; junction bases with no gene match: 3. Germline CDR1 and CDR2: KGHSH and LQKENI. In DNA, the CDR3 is TGTGCCAGCTCACCGCCGACTAGCGGGGGCAATGAGCAGTTCTTC. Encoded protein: CASSPPTSGGNEQFF.

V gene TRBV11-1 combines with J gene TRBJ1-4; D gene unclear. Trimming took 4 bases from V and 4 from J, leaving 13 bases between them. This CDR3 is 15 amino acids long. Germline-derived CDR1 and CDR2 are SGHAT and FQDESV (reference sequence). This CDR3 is CASSSTGRFNEKLFF. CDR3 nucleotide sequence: TGTGCCAGCAGCTCGACCGGACGGTTTAATGAAAAACTGTTTTTT.